This T cell receptor beta chain was captured by sequencing in a study of cytomegalovirus exposure and HLA in healthy donors. Concerning this clone: Its target is unknown.

This PCR relied on a set of 60 Vbeta primers and 13 Jbeta primers. Generated by immunoSEQ multiplex PCR, the TCRdb table keeps only in-frame clones and is missing some. The table lists 100,000 to 150,000 clones. Per germline, CDR1 MDHEN and CDR2 SYDVKM. The CDR3 contains 15 residues. Trimming cost V 2 bases and J 4 bases, with 12 bases left between them. Study-level findings and limits: Exclusion applied to some V segments, including TRBV6-2 and TRBV6-3, as they were indistinguishable. Near-uniform donor sequencing depth was presumed by presence/absence analyses. TCR beta sequences numbering under 20,000 were associated with HLA alleles at 0.05 false discovery rate in a later analysis.

The gene calls are TRBV28 and TRBJ1-5; D might be TRBD1 (6 bases). This TCR derives from a man aged 18 to 30 in good health and CMV-seronegative. The specimen was PBMCs. Written as DNA, the CDR3 is TGTGCCAGCAGTTTAAGGACAGCGGGGAATCAGCCCCAGCATTTT. It translates to CASSLRTAGNQPQHF.